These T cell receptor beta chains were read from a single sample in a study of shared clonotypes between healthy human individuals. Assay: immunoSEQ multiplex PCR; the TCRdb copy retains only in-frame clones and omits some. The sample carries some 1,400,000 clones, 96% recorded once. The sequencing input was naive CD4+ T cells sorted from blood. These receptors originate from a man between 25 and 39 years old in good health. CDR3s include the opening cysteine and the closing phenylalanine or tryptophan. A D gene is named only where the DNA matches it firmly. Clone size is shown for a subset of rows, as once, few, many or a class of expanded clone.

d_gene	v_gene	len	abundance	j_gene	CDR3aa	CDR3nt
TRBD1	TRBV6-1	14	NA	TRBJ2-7	CATRPGQINYEQYF	TGTGCTACCCGGCCGGGACAGATAAACTACGAGCAGTACTTC
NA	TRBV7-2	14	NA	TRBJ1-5	CASSLRGGSEPQHF	TGTGCCAGCAGCTTACGCGGGGGCTCCGAGCCCCAGCATTTT
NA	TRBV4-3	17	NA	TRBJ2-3	CASSQAPPGSGSDTQYF	TGCGCCAGCAGCCAAGCCCCGCCAGGGTCTGGGTCAGATACGCAGTATTTT
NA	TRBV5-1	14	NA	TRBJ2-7	CASSLGFGLNEQYF	TGCGCCAGCAGCTTGGGTTTCGGCTTGAACGAGCAGTACTTC
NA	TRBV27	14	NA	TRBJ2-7	CASSNIPGYYEQYF	TGTGCCAGCAGTAATATTCCGGGATACTACGAGCAGTACTTC
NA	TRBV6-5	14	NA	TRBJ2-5	CASSFAGLQETQYF	TGTGCCAGCAGTTTTGCAGGCCTCCAAGAGACCCAGTACTTC
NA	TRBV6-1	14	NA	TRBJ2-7	CASERTVGIYEQYF	TGTGCCAGCGAAAGGACAGTAGGGATCTACGAGCAGTACTTC
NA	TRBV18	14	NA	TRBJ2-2	CASSPRPVTGELFF	TGTGCCAGCTCACCAAGACCGGTAACCGGGGAGCTGTTTTTT
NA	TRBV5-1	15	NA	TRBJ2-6	CASSTAPSGANVLTF	TGCGCCAGCAGTACCGCTCCTTCTGGGGCCAACGTCCTGACTTTC
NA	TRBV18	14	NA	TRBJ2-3	CASSPRGTTDTQYF	TGTGCCAGCTCACCTCGGGGTACCACAGATACGCAGTATTTT
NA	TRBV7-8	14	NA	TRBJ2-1	CASSQTGGHNEQFF	TGTGCCAGCAGCCAAACCGGGGGACACAATGAGCAGTTCTTC
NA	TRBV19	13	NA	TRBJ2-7	CASKMDSSYEQYF	TGTGCCAGTAAGATGGACAGCTCCTACGAGCAGTACTTC
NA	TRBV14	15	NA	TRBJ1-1	CASSQPKWGPVEAFF	TGTGCCAGCAGCCAACCAAAATGGGGGCCGGTTGAAGCTTTCTTT
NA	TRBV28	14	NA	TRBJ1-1	CASSLVGGSTEAFF	TGTGCCAGCAGTTTGGTCGGGGGGAGTACTGAAGCTTTCTTT
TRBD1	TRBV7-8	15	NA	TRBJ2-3	CASSLLRQGADTQYF	TGTGCCAGCAGCTTACTGAGACAGGGGGCAGATACGCAGTATTTT
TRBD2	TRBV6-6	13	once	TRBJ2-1	CASKSTSDGEQFF	TGTGCCAGCAAGTCCACTAGCGATGGTGAGCAGTTCTTC
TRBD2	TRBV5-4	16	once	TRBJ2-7	CASSLDPSGRAGEQYF	TGTGCCAGCAGCTTGGACCCTAGCGGGAGGGCAGGCGAGCAGTACTTC
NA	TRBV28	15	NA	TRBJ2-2	CASSSPGRKAGELFF	TGTGCCAGCAGCTCCCCGGGACGAAAAGCCGGGGAGCTGTTTTTT
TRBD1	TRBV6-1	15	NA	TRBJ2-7	CASKTAGTGTYEQYF	TGTGCCAGCAAAACGGCCGGGACAGGGACCTACGAGCAGTACTTC
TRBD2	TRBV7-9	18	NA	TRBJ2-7	CASSDRLAGGPSSYEQYF	TGTGCCAGCAGCGATAGACTAGCGGGAGGGCCGAGCTCCTACGAGCAGTACTTC
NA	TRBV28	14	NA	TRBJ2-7	CASSPHQDWGEQYF	TGTGCCAGCAGTCCCCACCAGGACTGGGGGGAGCAGTACTTC
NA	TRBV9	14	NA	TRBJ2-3	CASSAGPDLDTQYF	TGTGCCAGCAGCGCCGGACCAGACTTAGATACGCAGTATTTT
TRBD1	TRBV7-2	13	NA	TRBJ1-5	CASSFHRGEPQHF	TGTGCCAGCAGCTTCCACAGGGGGGAGCCCCAGCATTTT
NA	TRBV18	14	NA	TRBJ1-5	CASSPLDSNQPQHF	TGTGCCAGCTCACCACTTGATAGCAATCAGCCCCAGCATTTT
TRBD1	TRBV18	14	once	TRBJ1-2	CASSPQGAGYGYTF	TGTGCCAGCTCACCTCAGGGGGCTGGTTATGGCTACACCTTC
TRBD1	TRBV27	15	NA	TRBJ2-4	CASSSGGAAKNIQYF	TGTGCCAGCAGCTCAGGGGGCGCAGCCAAAAACATTCAGTACTTC
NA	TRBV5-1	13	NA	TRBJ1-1	CASSVGRGAEAFF	TGCGCCAGCAGCGTGGGTAGGGGCGCTGAAGCTTTCTTT
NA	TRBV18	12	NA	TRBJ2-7	CASSPTDYEQYF	TGTGCCAGCTCACCGACAGACTACGAGCAGTACTTC
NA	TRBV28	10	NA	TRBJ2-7	CASGSYEQYF	TGTGCCAGCGGATCCTACGAGCAGTACTTC
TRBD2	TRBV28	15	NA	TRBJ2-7	CASDHRPTSGSEQYF	TGTGCCAGCGATCACCGACCAACTAGCGGTAGTGAGCAGTACTTC
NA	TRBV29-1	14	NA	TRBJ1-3	CSVEDRVGRNTIYF	TGCAGCGTTGAAGATCGGGTTGGTAGGAACACCATATATTTT
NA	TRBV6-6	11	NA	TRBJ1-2	CASSYDYGYTF	TGTGCCAGCAGTTATGACTATGGCTACACCTTC
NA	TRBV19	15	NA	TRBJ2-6	CASSIRQAGANVLTF	TGTGCCAGTAGTATTCGACAGGCAGGGGCCAACGTCCTGACTTTC
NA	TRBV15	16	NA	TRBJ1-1	CATRTGSGLVNTEAFF	TGTGCCACCAGGACTGGTTCGGGACTAGTGAACACTGAAGCTTTCTTT
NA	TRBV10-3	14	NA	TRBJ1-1	CAISPRGLNTEAFF	TGTGCCATCAGTCCGAGGGGACTGAACACTGAAGCTTTCTTT
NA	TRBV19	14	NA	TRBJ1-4	CASSDTGIQEKLFF	TGTGCCAGTAGCGATACAGGGATTCAGGAAAAACTGTTTTTT
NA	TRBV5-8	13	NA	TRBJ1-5	CATRGGMSQPQHF	TGTGCCACGAGAGGGGGGATGAGTCAGCCCCAGCATTTT
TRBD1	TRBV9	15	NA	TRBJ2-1	CASSKRDRVLREQFF	TGTGCCAGCAGCAAACGGGACAGGGTTCTTCGTGAGCAGTTCTTC
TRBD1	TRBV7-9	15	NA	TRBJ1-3	CASSRRQGEGNTIYF	TGTGCCAGCAGTCGACGACAGGGAGAGGGAAACACCATATATTTT
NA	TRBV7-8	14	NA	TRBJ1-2	CASSLGAGHYGYTF	TGTGCCAGCAGCTTGGGGGCTGGTCACTATGGCTACACCTTC
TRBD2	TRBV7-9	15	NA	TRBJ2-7	CASSSQAGGFREQYF	TGTGCCAGCAGCTCCCAAGCGGGAGGGTTCAGGGAGCAGTACTTC
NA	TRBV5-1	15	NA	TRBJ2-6	CASSVQRSGANVLTF	TGCGCCAGCAGCGTACAGCGTTCTGGGGCCAACGTCCTGACTTTC
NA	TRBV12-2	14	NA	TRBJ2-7	CASRSIRGGYEQYF	TGTGCAAGTCGCTCTATTAGGGGAGGCTACGAGCAGTACTTC
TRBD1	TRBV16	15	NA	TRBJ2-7	CASSRWTGGTYEQYF	TGTGCCAGCAGCCGATGGACAGGGGGCACCTACGAGCAGTACTTC
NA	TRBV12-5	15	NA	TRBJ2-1	CASGLAVGRLNEQFF	TGTGCTAGTGGTTTGGCGGTTGGGCGGCTCAATGAGCAGTTCTTC
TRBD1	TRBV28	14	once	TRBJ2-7	CASSEKLRGFEQYF	TGTGCCAGCAGCGAAAAACTCAGGGGGTTCGAGCAGTACTTC
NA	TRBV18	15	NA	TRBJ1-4	CASSPRTGPNEKLFF	TGTGCCAGCTCACCACGTACAGGGCCTAATGAAAAACTGTTTTTT
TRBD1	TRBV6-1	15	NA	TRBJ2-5	CASTYEGRQGETQYF	TGTGCCAGCACCTATGAGGGAAGACAGGGGGAGACCCAGTACTTC
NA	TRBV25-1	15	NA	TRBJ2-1	CASSEYVGSYNEQFF	TGTGCCAGCAGTGAATATGTGGGTTCCTACAATGAGCAGTTCTTC
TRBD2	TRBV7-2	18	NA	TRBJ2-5	CASSDRGTSGGSRVAQYF	TGTGCCAGCAGCGACCGTGGGACTAGCGGGGGTTCCCGGGTGGCCCAGTACTTC
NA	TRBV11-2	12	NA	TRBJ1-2	CASSFGFGGYTF	TGTGCCAGCAGCTTCGGGTTCGGTGGCTACACCTTC
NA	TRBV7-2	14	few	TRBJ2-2	CASSGRGHTGELFF	TGTGCCAGCAGCGGACGAGGGCACACCGGGGAGCTGTTTTTT
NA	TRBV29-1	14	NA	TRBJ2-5	CSVARLLSQETQYF	TGCAGCGTTGCTAGACTTTTATCGCAAGAGACCCAGTACTTC